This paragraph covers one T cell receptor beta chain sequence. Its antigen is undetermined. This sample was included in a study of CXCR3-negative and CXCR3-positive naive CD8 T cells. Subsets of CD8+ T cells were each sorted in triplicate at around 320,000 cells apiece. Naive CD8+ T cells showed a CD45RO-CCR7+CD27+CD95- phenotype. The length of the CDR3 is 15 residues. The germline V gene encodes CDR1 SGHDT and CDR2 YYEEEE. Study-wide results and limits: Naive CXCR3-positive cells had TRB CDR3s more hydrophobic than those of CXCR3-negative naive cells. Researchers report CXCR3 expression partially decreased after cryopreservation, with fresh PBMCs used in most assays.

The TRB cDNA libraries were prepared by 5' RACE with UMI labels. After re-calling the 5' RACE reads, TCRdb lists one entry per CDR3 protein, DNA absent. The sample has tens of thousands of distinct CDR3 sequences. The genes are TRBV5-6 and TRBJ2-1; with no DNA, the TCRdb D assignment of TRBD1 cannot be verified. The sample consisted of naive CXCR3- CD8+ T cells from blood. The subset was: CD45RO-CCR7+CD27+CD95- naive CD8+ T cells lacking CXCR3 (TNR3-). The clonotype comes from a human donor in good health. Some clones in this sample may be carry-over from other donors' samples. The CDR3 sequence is CASSSGGGLYNEQFF.